This T cell receptor beta chain was obtained from a study of T cell repertoires in cytomegalovirus infection. At the level of the study: TCR beta signatures that were public indicated CMV infection and matching HLA type. Notes on the study in general: Of the TCR beta families, the public ones yielded a cumulative frequency that identified carriers of CMV plus the relevant HLA. Predominance within the ex vivo response was attributable to HLA-C-restricted CMV-specific TCR beta clonotypes.

TCRdb re-derived calls from the reads in MiXCR, one entry per CDR3 protein. The sample yields a few hundred thousand distinct CDR3 sequences, about a sixth seen once. Trimming took 3 bases from V and 6 from J, leaving 12 bases between them. CDR1 and CDR2 (germline): SGHVS, FQNEAQ. CDR3 size: 13 residues. This clonotype came up many times. The antigen is not known. V is TRBV7-8 and J is TRBJ2-7; D gene ambiguous. Sequenced input: CD8+ T cells from PBMCs. The receptor's source is a human donor in good health (CMV status not recorded). Some clones in this sample may be carry-over from other donors' samples. CDR3: CASSLPTHSEQYF. In DNA, the CDR3 is TGTGCCAGCAGCTTGCCTACCCACTCCGAGCAGTACTTC.